A selection of T cell receptor beta chains follows, all from one sample in a study of T cells expressing NK-cell markers. TCRdb reprocessed the 5' RACE reads; each CDR3 protein has one entry and no DNA is given. The table lists about 460,000 distinct CDR3 sequences. Specimen: blood T cells: a sorted CD56 or NKG2C T cell subset, CD4+ or CD8+ T cells, or bulk PBMC T cells (not recorded which). These TCRs come from a woman aged 45-65 years in good health. The CDR3 runs from the conserved cysteine through the conserved F or W.

cdr3_aa j_call v_call
CASSLVSGIGNTIYF TRBJ1-3 TRBV12-3/TRBV12-4
CASSWDFDETQYF TRBJ2-5 TRBV5-1
CASSSSTRDTQYF TRBJ2-3 TRBV6-5
CASSPGVVGQPQHF TRBJ1-5 TRBV12-3/TRBV12-4
CASSPWGQGAQETQYF TRBJ2-5 TRBV7-9
CASSQVQGVWQPQHF TRBJ1-5 TRBV4-1
CSANLDGELAQYF TRBJ2-7 TRBV20-1
CASSSTRASGTEQFF TRBJ2-1 TRBV6-5
CASSFGIEAFF TRBJ1-1 TRBV7-2
CSARDRTVGTEAFF TRBJ1-1 TRBV20-1
CASSPPTGAMAEAFF TRBJ1-1 TRBV4-1
CASSPQIGYTQYF TRBJ2-3 TRBV7-7
CSASRPSGSRYNEQFF TRBJ2-1 TRBV20-1
CASSPPGLESSYEQYF TRBJ2-7 TRBV7-9
CATSSDRGGKQFF TRBJ2-1 TRBV15
CAPPYRGSYEQYF TRBJ2-7 TRBV7-7
CACRETSGQETQYF TRBJ2-5 TRBV10-2
CAWSVLAGDTQYF TRBJ2-3 TRBV30
CASSQEWEGRPQHF TRBJ1-5 TRBV4-2
CASSLSGQGMIAKNIQYF TRBJ2-4 TRBV12-3/TRBV12-4
CAWGPGLARRNIQYF TRBJ2-4 TRBV30
CASSFTYEQYF TRBJ2-7 TRBV5-5
CAGLKSGSHTQYF TRBJ2-3 TRBV5-6
CASSPDVAQYF TRBJ2-5 TRBV12-3/TRBV12-4
CASSLQVLSAEAFF TRBJ1-1 TRBV5-5